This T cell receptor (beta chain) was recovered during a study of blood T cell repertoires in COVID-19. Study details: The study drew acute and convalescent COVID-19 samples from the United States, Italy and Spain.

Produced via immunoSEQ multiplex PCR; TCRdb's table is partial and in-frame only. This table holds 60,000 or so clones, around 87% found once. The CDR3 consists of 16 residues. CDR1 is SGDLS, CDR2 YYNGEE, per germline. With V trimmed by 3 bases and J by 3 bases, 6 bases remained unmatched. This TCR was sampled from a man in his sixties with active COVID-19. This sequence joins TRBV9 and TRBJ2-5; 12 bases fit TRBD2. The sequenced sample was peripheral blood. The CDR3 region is CASSALTSGREETQYF. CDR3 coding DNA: TGTGCCAGCAGCGCGCTGACTAGCGGGAGAGAAGAGACCCAGTACTTC.